The source of this T cell receptor (beta chain) is a study of control samples from healthy donors and cancer patients. Some clones are missing from TCRdb's copy, which holds only in-frame ones; the method was immunoSEQ multiplex PCR. The table lists 150,000 to 200,000 clones, 85% to 95% of them singletons. The CDR3 consists of 15 residues. V was clipped by 0 bases and J by 0 bases, with 8 bases between them. Germline-derived CDR1 and CDR2 are MNHEY and SVGEGT. The genes are TRBV6-2 or TRBV6-3 and TRBJ1-1; D is unclear. Sequences were obtained from blood. The clonotype was recovered from a woman between 18 and 29 years old in good health. CDR3: CASSYSAPMNTEAFF. In nucleotides, the CDR3 is TGTGCCAGCAGTTACTCCGCACCTATGAACACTGAAGCTTTCTTT.